These 24 T cell receptor beta chains were sequenced from one sample in a study of blood T cells in healthy people across ages. With a J-beta primer mix and a sample-barcoded 5' primer, a second PCR ran 7 to 11 cycles. TCRdb re-derived calls from the 5' RACE reads in MiXCR, one entry per CDR3 protein. The sample includes about 800,000 distinct CDR3 sequences, 20% to 25% seen only once; the top ten take 3.7%. This sample was shared with a second study, whose subject was T cells of mothers and their children.

Sequencing was performed on blood. The receptors were sampled from a boy aged 5-17 years in good health.

The gene calls are TRBV20-1 and TRBJ2-3; 9 bases line up with TRBD2. From germline, CDR1 is DFQATT and CDR2 SNEGSKA (reference sequence). The CDR3 is 15 residues long. Trimming cost V 3 bases and J 5 bases; bases outside gene matches: 9. The CDR3 region has the DNA TGCAGTGCTAGGTCGTTAGCGGGAGTCGGAGATACGCAGTATTTT. Translation gives CSARSLAGVGDTQYF.

The V call is TRBV29-1, the J call TRBJ2-3, with 8 bases lining up with TRBD2. V lost 2 bases, J lost 5 bases, and 6 bases stayed unmatched. This CDR3 region has 14 residues. The V gene's germline CDR1 is SQVTM and CDR2 ANQGSEA. The CDR3 reads CSVEKSGSVDTQYF. The CDR3 region has the DNA TGCAGCGTTGAAAAAAGCGGGAGTGTAGATACGCAGTATTTT.

This clonotype was detected only a few times. V is TRBV5-1 and J is TRBJ2-7, with TRBD1 identical over 8 bases. Looked up from germline, CDR1 is SGHRS and CDR2 is YFSETQ. The CDR3 runs to 15 residues. V dropped 0 bases and J dropped 5; count of bases not matched to a gene: 7. The CDR3 DNA follows: TGCGCCAGCAGCTTGGCGGACAGGGATATCGACGAGCAGTACTTC. Its protein product is CASSLADRDIDEQYF.

J is TRBJ2-5 and V is TRBV5-1, with D possibly being TRBD1 (5 bases). The length of the CDR3 is 14 residues. The germline V gene has CDR1 SGHRS and CDR2 YFSETQ. The ends were cut back, 3 bases at V and 1 base at J, with 10 bases in the middle. The CDR3 sequence is CASSYQTVQETQYF. CDR3 nucleotides: TGCGCCAGCAGCTACCAGACAGTCCAAGAGACCCAGTACTTC.

The chain is built from TRBV3-1 and TRBJ2-1, with 10 bases matching TRBD2. Losses at the gene ends were 4 bases for V and 7 bases for J; bases not matched to a gene: 13. Looked up from germline, CDR1 is LGHDT and CDR2 is YNNKEL (reference sequence). The CDR3 has 17 amino acids. The CDR3, as DNA: TGTGCCAGCAGCCCTACGACAAGCGGGGGGGCTCCGAATGAGCAGTTCTTC. This codes for CASSPTTSGGAPNEQFF.

This clonotype has a handful of counts. The chain couples TRBV15 to TRBJ2-1; 7 bases agree with TRBD2. The CDR3 has 17 residues. V was pared by 0 bases and J by 2 bases, with 7 bases of the junction left unmatched. The V gene's germline CDR1 is LNHNV and CDR2 YYDKDF (reference sequence). CDR3 region: CATSRDRAGEAYNEQFF. In DNA form, the CDR3 reads TGTGCCACCAGCAGAGATCGGGCGGGAGAGGCCTACAATGAGCAGTTCTTC.

In this sample, this clonotype turned up a few times. This chain uses TRBV5-1 with TRBJ2-1; TRBD2 matches at 13 bases. The CDR3 consists of 15 residues. CDR1 and CDR2 (germline): SGHRS, YFSETQ. J lost 9 bases, V lost 4 bases, and 7 bases had no gene match. This CDR3 reads CASSLLAGGLGEQFF. The CDR3 DNA follows: TGCGCCAGCAGCCTACTAGCGGGAGGGTTAGGTGAGCAGTTCTTC.

This clonotype has a handful of counts. V usage is TRBV28 and J usage is TRBJ2-7; the match to TRBD1 covers 10 bases. The CDR3 extends over 14 amino acids. J gave up 5 bases and V 5 bases, and 6 bases lay outside the gene matches. Germline CDR1 and CDR2: MDHEN and SYDVKM. The CDR3 DNA sequence: TGTGCCAGCAGTGCGGGACAGGGGATCGACGAGCAGTACTTC. Protein product: CASSAGQGIDEQYF. The entire variable domain, with the rest obtained from reference TRBV28 and TRBJ2-7, is as follows: DVKVTQSSRYLVKRTGEKVFLECVQDMDHENMFWYRQDPGLGLRLIYFSYDVKMKEKGDIPEGYSVSREKKERFSLILESASTNQTSMYLCASSAGQGIDEQYFGPGTRLTVT.

V gene TRBV20-1 combines with J gene TRBJ2-1; D may be TRBD2 (5 bases). V lost 2 bases and J lost 0, with 14 bases in between. This CDR3 has 16 amino acids. CDR1 is DFQATT, CDR2 SNEGSKA, per germline (reference sequence). CDR3 sequence: CSARSLLGSSYNEQFF. For the CDR3, the DNA is TGCAGTGCTAGATCCCTCTTAGGGAGCTCCTACAATGAGCAGTTCTTC.

V gene TRBV20-1 combines with J gene TRBJ2-5; TRBD2 aligns across 13 bases. Unmatched junction bases numbered 8, after V lost 8 bases and J lost 5 bases. From germline, CDR1 is DFQATT and CDR2 SNEGSKA (reference sequence). The CDR3 consists of 14 residues. This chain's CDR3 is CSSRLAGGGETQYF. The CDR3 DNA reads TGCAGTTCCCGACTAGCGGGAGGTGGGGAGACCCAGTACTTC.

The chain combines TRBV5-1 with TRBJ2-5; 7 bases line up with TRBD2. The J call is uncertain, as TRBJ2-1 better fits the DNA end. The germline V gene has CDR1 SGHRS and CDR2 YFSETQ. The CDR3 totals 15 residues. This CDR3 is CASSLALAEYNEQFF. The CDR3 DNA follows: TGCGCCAGCAGCTTGGCGCTAGCGGAGTACAATGAGCAGTTCTTC.

The sample holds a few counts of this clonotype. The gene calls are TRBV2 and TRBJ2-1; 7 positions agree with TRBD2. The V and J ends lost 7 bases and 10 bases, in that order; junction bases with no gene match: 13. The CDR3 extends over 14 amino acids. Germline CDR1 and CDR2: SNHLY and FYNNEI. This CDR3 is CASTGLERGWEQFF. The CDR3 DNA follows: TGTGCCAGCACGGGACTCGAGCGGGGTTGGGAGCAGTTCTTC.

This clonotype was seen a handful of times. This chain joins TRBV4-3 and TRBJ1-2; D not resolved. From germline, CDR1 is LGHNA and CDR2 YSLEER. This CDR3 region has 14 residues. Trimming removed 1 base from V and 3 bases from J, with 9 bases in between. In nucleotides, the CDR3 is TGCGCCAGCAGCCAAGGAGTTCGGGACTATGGCTACACCTTC. Its translation: CASSQGVRDYGYTF.

As concerns this clonotype: At one of its ends the junction is not consistent with the germline gene, which may arise from a read error. This chain uses TRBV29-1 with TRBJ2-4; D not resolved. Germline V gives CDR1 SQVTM, CDR2 ANQGSEA. The CDR3 sequence is 11 residues long. The CDR3 bases are TGCAGCGTTGAAAGGCAAACACGGGTGGACTTC. This codes for CSVERQTRVDF.

This clonotype was observed at least ten times. The chain carries TRBV28 and TRBJ2-5; TRBD1 matches 9 bases. The CDR3 is made up of 18 amino acids. With V trimmed by 3 bases and J by 7 bases, 18 bases remained unmatched. Looked up from germline, CDR1 is MDHEN and CDR2 is SYDVKM. CDR3 nucleotide sequence: TGTGCCAGCAGTTTCCAGACAGGGGGATATGCGTCGATGTGGACCCAGTACTTC. Amino acid sequence: CASSFQTGGYASMWTQYF.

This clonotype was counted only a few times. This chain uses TRBV29-1 with TRBJ1-1; a possible D gene is TRBD1 (5 bases). Germline CDR1 SQVTM, CDR2 ANQGSEA. The CDR3 is 13 amino acids. V lost 2 bases and J 5 bases, leaving 12 bases between the germline ends. CDR3 bases: TGCAGCGTTGAATGGGGGGATCGGACTGAAGCTTTCTTT. Protein product: CSVEWGDRTEAFF.

This clonotype was recorded a few times. The chain joins TRBV3-1 to TRBJ2-7, with 7 bases identical to TRBD1. Trimming cost V 1 base and J 5 bases; bases outside gene matches: 5. The CDR3 contains 14 residues. The germline V gene encodes CDR1 LGHDT and CDR2 YNNKEL (reference sequence). The CDR3 reads CASSQARDSDEQYF. The CDR3, as DNA: TGTGCCAGCAGCCAAGCCCGGGACAGTGACGAGCAGTACTTC.

In nucleotides, the CDR3 is TGTGCCAGCAGCCGTCAATCCGGGCAGACCCAGTACTTC. It yields the protein CASSRQSGQTQYF. The genes are TRBV7-3 and TRBJ2-5; D is unresolved. The CDR3 is 13 residues long. V dropped 5 bases and J dropped 6 bases, with 13 bases sitting between them. The V gene's germline CDR1 is SGHTA and CDR2 FQGTGA.

At least ten counts were recorded for this clonotype. V usage is TRBV2 and J usage is TRBJ2-3; 7 bases fit TRBD2. This CDR3 contains 13 residues. Germline loops: CDR1 SNHLY, CDR2 FYNNEI. The V gene end was trimmed by 5 bases and the J gene end by 4 bases; junction bases not matched to a gene: 3. The CDR3 loop is CASSLTSPDTQYF. DNA for the CDR3: TGTGCCAGCAGTTTGACTAGCCCAGATACGCAGTATTTT.

This clonotype was counted ten times or more. This chain links TRBV20-1 with TRBJ1-1, with D unclear. Between the trimmed V and J ends, which lost 4 bases and 5 bases, there was a span of 14 bases. Germline CDR1 is DFQATT and CDR2 is SNEGSKA (reference sequence). This CDR3 contains 13 residues. This CDR3 is CSAKGPVETEAFF. For the CDR3, the DNA is TGCAGTGCTAAGGGCCCCGTGGAAACTGAAGCTTTCTTT.

A few counts support this clonotype. The chain employs TRBV2 and TRBJ2-7; no reliable D call. The V end was cut by 6 bases, the J end by 0 bases, with 9 bases between. This CDR3 is built from 13 residues. Per the germline V gene, CDR1 is SNHLY and CDR2 is FYNNEI. In nucleotides, the CDR3 is TGTGCCAGCAGGGTGGACGTCTCCTACGAGCAGTACTTC. Protein sequence: CASRVDVSYEQYF.

V gene TRBV28 combines with J gene TRBJ1-2, with D perhaps TRBD1 (5 bases). Trimming left V 3 bases short and J 3 bases short, with 11 bases between. The length of the CDR3 is 14 residues. Per the germline V gene, CDR1 is MDHEN and CDR2 is SYDVKM. CDR3 protein: CASSFQGAHYGYTF. The CDR3 bases are TGTGCCAGCAGTTTCCAGGGAGCCCACTATGGCTACACCTTC.

The chain combines TRBV7-9 with TRBJ1-4, with D maybe TRBD1 (6 bases). The CDR3 has 15 amino acids. Trimming shortened V by 5 bases and J by 7 bases, and 17 bases separated the two germline ends. The germline V gene has CDR1 SEHNR and CDR2 FQNEAQ (reference sequence). CDR3 in amino acids: CASSTETGVGEKLFF. DNA of the CDR3: TGTGCCAGCAGCACAGAGACAGGAGTCGGTGAAAAACTGTTTTTT.

The chain employs TRBV2 and TRBJ2-4; D gene ambiguous. V was trimmed by 8 bases and J by 0 bases, leaving 8 bases between them. Germline V lookup: CDR1 SNHLY, CDR2 FYNNEI. This CDR3 region has 13 residues. The CDR3 protein is CASLTLAKNIQYF. The CDR3 DNA is TGTGCCAGCTTGACTCTAGCCAAAAACATTCAGTACTTC.